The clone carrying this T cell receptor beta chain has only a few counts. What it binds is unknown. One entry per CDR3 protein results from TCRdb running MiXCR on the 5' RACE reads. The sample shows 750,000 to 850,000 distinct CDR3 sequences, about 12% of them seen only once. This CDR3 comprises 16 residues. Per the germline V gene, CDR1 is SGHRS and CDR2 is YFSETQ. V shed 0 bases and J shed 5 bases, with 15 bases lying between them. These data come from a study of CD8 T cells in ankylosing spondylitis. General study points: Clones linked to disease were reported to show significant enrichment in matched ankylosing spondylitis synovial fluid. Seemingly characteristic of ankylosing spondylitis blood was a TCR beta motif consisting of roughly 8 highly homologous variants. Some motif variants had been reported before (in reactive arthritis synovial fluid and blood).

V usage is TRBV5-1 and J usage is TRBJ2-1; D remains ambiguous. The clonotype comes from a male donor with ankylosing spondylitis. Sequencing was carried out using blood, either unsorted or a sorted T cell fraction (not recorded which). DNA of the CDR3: TGCGCCAGCAGCTTGGCCAAGGGCAACCCGGACAATGAGCAGTTCTTC. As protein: CASSLAKGNPDNEQFF. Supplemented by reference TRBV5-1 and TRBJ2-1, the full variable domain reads KAGVTQTPRYLIKTRGQQVTLSCSPISGHRSVSWYQQTPGQGLQFLFEYFSETQRNKGNFPGRFSGRQFSNSRSEMNVSTLELGDSALYLCASSLAKGNPDNEQFFGPGTRLTVL.